Listed below are T cell receptor beta chains from one sample, sequenced in a study of identical twins. TCRdb reanalysed the 5' RACE reads using MiXCR and keeps one entry per CDR3 protein. This repertoire shows more than 600,000 distinct CDR3 sequences, about 20% found once; its top ten account for about an eighth. The sample was also linked to a second study, of T cells expressing NK-cell markers.

The sample taken for sequencing was PBMCs. Receptor source: a woman under 30 in good health. The conserved cysteine and the conserved F or W are not part of the CDR3 here. D genes are given only for firm matches.

TRBV4-3	NA	TRBJ1-1	ASSQDRDTEAF
TRBV6-6	NA	TRBJ2-3	ASSYEVQNTQY
TRBV11-3	NA	TRBJ2-1	ASSSQGGLNNEQF
TRBV19	TRBD1	TRBJ2-7	ASSSRTGKWGEQY
TRBV20-1	NA	TRBJ2-3	TPQNEAQY
TRBV10-2	NA	TRBJ2-1	ASSERTGNNEQF
TRBV29-1	TRBD1	TRBJ2-3	SATLRGLGGTDTQY
TRBV5-1	NA	TRBJ1-6	ASREPGNSPLH
TRBV9	NA	TRBJ2-6	ASSVAGSGANVLT
TRBV29-1	NA	TRBJ2-1	SGRSTAIGEQF
TRBV29-1	NA	TRBJ2-2	SVEGGVGELF
TRBV24-1	NA	TRBJ1-2	ATSDGGQYGYT
TRBV5-8	TRBD1	TRBJ2-7	ASTKRDRAREQY
TRBV20-1	NA	TRBJ2-5	SARKYGTGLIETQY
TRBV12-3/TRBV12-4	NA	TRBJ2-7	ASSKRHGPYEQY
TRBV27	TRBD1	TRBJ1-3	ASSSNRGSGNTIY
TRBV24-1	NA	TRBJ2-7	ATSDLRVNRALPLYEQY
TRBV12-3/TRBV12-4	NA	TRBJ2-1	ASGDSGEQF
TRBV6-2/TRBV6-3	NA	TRBJ2-5	ASSYQVDWIQETQY
TRBV20-1	NA	TRBJ2-2	SARPNTGELF
TRBV5-1	TRBD1	TRBJ2-2	ASSSQGTGTGELF
TRBV12-3/TRBV12-4	NA	TRBJ2-7	ASSLITYEQY
TRBV9	NA	TRBJ2-1	ASSVPENNEQF
TRBV5-1	NA	TRBJ2-3	ASSLGGAGDTQY
TRBV5-1	NA	TRBJ1-1	ASSLRTRDEAF
TRBV7-9	NA	TRBJ2-7	ASSTRLGIGAYEQY
TRBV12-3/TRBV12-4	TRBD1	TRBJ1-2	ASSDREDYGYT